Here is one T cell receptor beta chain with its context. Its cognate antigen is unknown. V dropped 0 bases and J dropped 3; count of bases not matched to a gene: 12. CDR1 is DFQATT and CDR2 is SNEGSKA in the germline V gene (reference sequence). The CDR3 totals 17 residues. It was RNA transcripts that yielded the amplified TCR beta CDR3 regions. The primer set for the first-round RT-PCR of the TCR CDR3 was HTBI. MiXCR, run by TCRdb on the multiplex PCR reads, gives a single entry per CDR3 protein. The sample lists 470,000 or so distinct CDR3 sequences, around 20% seen once, with 26% in the top ten. This sample is drawn from a study of T cells in Graves' hyperthyroidism and ophthalmopathy. The study, taken as a whole, reports: Among thyroid clonotypes expanded above 0.001, most also appeared in blood.

It was uncontrolled infection, other autoimmune disease, pregnancy or lactation that excluded patients. The clonotype originates from a man younger than 35 with Graves' hyperthyroidism. The chain joins TRBV20-1 to TRBJ2-7, with TRBD1 identical over 9 bases. Sequencing used blood. The CDR3 DNA sequence: TGCAGTGCTAGAGATACAGGGACAGGGACTGTTGACTACGAGCAGTACTTC. It yields the protein CSARDTGTGTVDYEQYF.